This record covers a single T cell receptor beta chain. This entry belongs to a study of blood T cell repertoires in COVID-19. Overall study context: The analysed material was cDNA or gDNA that came from T cells, B-cell-depleted T cells, or PBMCs.

V lost 10 bases, J lost 2 bases, and 11 bases lay in between. The CDR3 runs to 12 residues. The germline CDR1 and CDR2 sequences are SEHNR and FQNEAQ (reference sequence). The protocol was immunoSEQ multiplex PCR, while the TCRdb copy is restricted to in-frame clones and leaves out a portion. Among about 300,000 clones listed, roughly 89% were seen once. Sequencing was performed on peripheral blood. This chain uses TRBV7-9 with TRBJ1-1; D might be TRBD1 (6 bases). The TCR originated in a woman in her twenties or thirties with COVID-19, enrolled during active disease. The CDR3 sequence is CATGTLNTEAFF. The CDR3 DNA sequence: TGTGCCACCGGGACACTAAACACTGAAGCTTTCTTT.